The entry that follows covers one T cell receptor beta chain sequence. The data derive from a study of blood T cell repertoires in COVID-19. Germline-derived CDR1 and CDR2 are SGHNT and YYREEE (reference sequence). J was trimmed by 7 bases and V by 4 bases; bases with no gene match: 7. The CDR3 spans 14 residues. This table comes from immunoSEQ multiplex PCR, and its TCRdb copy is limited to in-frame clones, with some not included. The sample lists 250,000 to 350,000 clones, 90% occurring once. This clonotype was obtained from a woman aged 18-29 years with acute COVID-19. Input material: PBMCs or T cells enriched from blood (not recorded which). V is TRBV5-4 and J is TRBJ2-1; 8 bases agree with TRBD2. The CDR3 nucleotides are TGTGCCAGCAGCCGGGCGGGAGGCGTGAATGAGCAGTTCTTC. It codes for CASSRAGGVNEQFF.